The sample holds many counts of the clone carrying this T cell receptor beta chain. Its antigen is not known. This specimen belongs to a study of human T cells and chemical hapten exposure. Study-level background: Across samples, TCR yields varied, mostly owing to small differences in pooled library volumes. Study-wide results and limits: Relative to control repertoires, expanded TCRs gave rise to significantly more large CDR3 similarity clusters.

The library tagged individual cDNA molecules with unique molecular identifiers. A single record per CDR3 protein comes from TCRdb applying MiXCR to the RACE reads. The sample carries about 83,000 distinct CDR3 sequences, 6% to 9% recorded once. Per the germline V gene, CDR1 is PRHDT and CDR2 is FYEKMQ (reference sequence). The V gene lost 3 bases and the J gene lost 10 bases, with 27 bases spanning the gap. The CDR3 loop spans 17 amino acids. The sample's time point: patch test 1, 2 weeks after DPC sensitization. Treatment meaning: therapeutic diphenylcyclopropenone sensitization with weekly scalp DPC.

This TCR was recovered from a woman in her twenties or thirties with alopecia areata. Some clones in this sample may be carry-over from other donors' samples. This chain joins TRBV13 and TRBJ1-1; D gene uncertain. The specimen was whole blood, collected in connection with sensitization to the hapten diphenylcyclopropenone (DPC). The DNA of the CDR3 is TGTGCCAGCAGCTTCGAAGCGGCTTCTCCCAAATTAACGTCAGCTTTCTTT. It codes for CASSFEAASPKLTSAFF.